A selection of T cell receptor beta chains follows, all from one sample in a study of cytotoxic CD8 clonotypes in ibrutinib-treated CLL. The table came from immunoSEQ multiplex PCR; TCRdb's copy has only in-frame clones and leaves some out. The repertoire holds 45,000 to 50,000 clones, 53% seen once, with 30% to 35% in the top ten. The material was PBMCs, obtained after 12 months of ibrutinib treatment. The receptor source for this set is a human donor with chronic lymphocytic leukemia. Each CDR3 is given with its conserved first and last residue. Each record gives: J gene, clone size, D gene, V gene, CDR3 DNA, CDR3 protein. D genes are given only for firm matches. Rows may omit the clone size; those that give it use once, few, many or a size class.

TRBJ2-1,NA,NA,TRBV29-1,TGCAGCGTTGGGGGGGCGAGTGATGAGCAGTTCTTC,CSVGGASDEQFF
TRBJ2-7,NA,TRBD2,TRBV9,TGTGCCAGCAGCGTCTTTGGGGGGGACGAGCAGTACTTC,CASSVFGGDEQYF
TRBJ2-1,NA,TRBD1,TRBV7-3,TGTGCCAGCAGCCCAGGGGACAGTGAGCAGTTCTTC,CASSPGDSEQFF
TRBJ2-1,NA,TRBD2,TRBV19,TGTGCCAGTAGTATAAGGGGAACTAGCGGGGCCTACAATGAGCAGTTCTTC,CASSIRGTSGAYNEQFF
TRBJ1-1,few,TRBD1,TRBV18,TGTGCCAGCTCACCGAGACAGGGGGCGGAGAACACTGAAGCTTTCTTT,CASSPRQGAENTEAFF
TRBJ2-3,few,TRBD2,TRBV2,TGTGCCAGCAGTCCGGAAAAACTAGCGTCTAGCACAGATACGCAGTATTTT,CASSPEKLASSTDTQYF
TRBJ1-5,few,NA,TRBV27,TGTGCCAGCAGTTCCCAGACAGTCGGTCAGCCCCAGCATTTT,CASSSQTVGQPQHF
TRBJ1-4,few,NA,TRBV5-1,TGCGCCAGCAGCTTTGGGGGGGCTGTCGGCGAAAAACTGTTTTTT,CASSFGGAVGEKLFF
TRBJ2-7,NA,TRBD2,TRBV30,TGTGCCTGGAGTGGTAGCGGGAGGGCCGGAGAGCAGTACTTC,CAWSGSGRAGEQYF
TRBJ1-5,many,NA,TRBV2,TGTGCCAGCATGAGAGATAGCAATCAGCCCCAGCATTTT,CASMRDSNQPQHF
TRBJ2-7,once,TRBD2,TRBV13,TGTGCCAGCACGGCGGCTAGCGGGAGTTCCGAGCAGTACTTC,CASTAASGSSEQYF
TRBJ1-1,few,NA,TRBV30,TGTGCCTGGAGTGTACGGCAGGTTCAAATGAACACTGAAGCTTTCTTT,CAWSVRQVQMNTEAFF
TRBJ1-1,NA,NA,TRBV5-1,TGCGCCAGCAGCTTTTACTCGAACACTGAAGCTTTCTTT,CASSFYSNTEAFF
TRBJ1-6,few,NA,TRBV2,TGTGCCAGCAGTGGTACGAAGGGGGGTGCCAATTCACCCCTCCACTTT,CASSGTKGGANSPLHF
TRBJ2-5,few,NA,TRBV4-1,TGCGCCAGCAGCCCCGAGTCAGGGCCTATGGACCAGTACTTC,CASSPESGPMDQYF
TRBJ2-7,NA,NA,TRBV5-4,TGTGCCAGCAGCCCCGGAGGAGCTGAGGTCTACGAGCAGTACTTC,CASSPGGAEVYEQYF
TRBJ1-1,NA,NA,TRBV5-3,TGTGCCAGCAGCTTTGGACATTTGAACACTGAAGCTTTCTTT,CASSFGHLNTEAFF
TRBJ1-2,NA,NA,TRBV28,TGTGCCAGCAATATTCGACAGATTAACTATGGCTACACCTTC,CASNIRQINYGYTF
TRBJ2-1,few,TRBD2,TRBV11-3,TGTGCCAGCAGCTTAGGGGTTTCCAGCGGGAGTTCCGATGAGCAGTTCTTC,CASSLGVSSGSSDEQFF
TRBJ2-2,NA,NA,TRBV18,TGTGCCAGCTCACCACCAGCAGGGGAGTTGGCGACATACACCGGGGAGCTGTTTTTT,CASSPPAGELATYTGELFF
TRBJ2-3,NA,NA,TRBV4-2,TGTGCCAGCAGCTTTGGCGGATACACAGATACGCAGTATTTT,CASSFGGYTDTQYF
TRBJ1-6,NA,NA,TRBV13,TGTGCCAGCAGCCTAACCTTAGTAAATTCACCCCTCCACTTT,CASSLTLVNSPLHF
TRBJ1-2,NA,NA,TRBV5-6,TGTGCCAGCAGCTTGGGGTTTTATAACTATGGCTACACCTTC,CASSLGFYNYGYTF
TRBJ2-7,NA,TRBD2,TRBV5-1,TGCGCCAGCAGCATAACCGGGACTAGCGGGAGGTACGAGCAGTACTTC,CASSITGTSGRYEQYF
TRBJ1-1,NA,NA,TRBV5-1,TGCGCCAGCAGCTTGGAGGAGGGGAGAACTGAAGCTTTCTTT,CASSLEEGRTEAFF
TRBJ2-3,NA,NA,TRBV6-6,TGTGCCAGCAGCGGGGGTTCTGATACGCAGTATTTT,CASSGGSDTQYF
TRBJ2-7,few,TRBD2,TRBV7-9,TGTGCCAGCACGTTCCGGGAGGCGCCCTACGAGCAGTACTTC,CASTFREAPYEQYF
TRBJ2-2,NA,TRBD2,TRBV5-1,TGCGCCAGCAGCCACGGACTAGCGGGAAATCTGGCCGGGGAGCTGTTTTTT,CASSHGLAGNLAGELFF
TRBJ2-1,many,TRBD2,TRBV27,TGTGCCAGCAGTTTTTCGGGGAGCGGGAGCTACAATGAGCAGTTCTTC,CASSFSGSGSYNEQFF
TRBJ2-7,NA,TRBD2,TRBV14,TGTGCCAGCAGCCAAGAACGACTAGCGGAATACGAGCAGTACTTC,CASSQERLAEYEQYF
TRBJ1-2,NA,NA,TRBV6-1,TGTGCCATCAAAGGTGGACGATCTGGATGGAGCTACACCTTC,CAIKGGRSGWSYTF
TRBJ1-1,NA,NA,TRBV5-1,TGCGCCAGCAGCTTTGGGCCTTTGAACACTGAAGCTTTCTTT,CASSFGPLNTEAFF
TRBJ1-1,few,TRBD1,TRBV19,TGTGCCAGTAGTATAGTAGGACAGGGGAACACTGAAGCTTTCTTT,CASSIVGQGNTEAFF
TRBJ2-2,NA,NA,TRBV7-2,TGTGCCAGCAGCTTAGTTTCGGCCCTCGGGGGGGAGCTGTTTTTT,CASSLVSALGGELFF
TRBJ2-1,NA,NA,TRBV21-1,TGTGCCAGCAGCCCTCGACTAGCGAAATACAATGAGCAGTTCTTC,CASSPRLAKYNEQFF
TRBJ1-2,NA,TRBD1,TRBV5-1,TGCGCCAGCAGCGGGACAGCCTATGGCTACACCTTC,CASSGTAYGYTF
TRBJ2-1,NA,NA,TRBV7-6,TGTGCCAGCAGCTTACGAGGGAAGGGTAGTGAGCAGTTCTTC,CASSLRGKGSEQFF